The clone carrying this T cell receptor (beta chain) was observed a few times. Antigen specificity is unknown. V was clipped by 6 bases and J by 4 bases; unmatched bases: 9. The CDR3 is 15 amino acids. Germline CDR1 is MNHEY and CDR2 is SVGAGI. The PCR used 60 Vbeta and 13 Jbeta primers. The repertoire was sequenced with immunoSEQ multiplex PCR; TCRdb's copy has only in-frame clones and lacks some. The sample yields 150,000 or so clones, around three quarters seen once. The sample comes from a study of cytomegalovirus exposure and HLA in healthy donors. Notes on the study in general: Immune exposure was documented only through CMV serostatus. A later analysis reported that several of the most significant clusters appeared to be linked to common viral pathogens, among them Epstein-Barr virus.

Sequencing used PBMCs. The sequence was collected from a middle-aged woman in good health and CMV-seronegative. J is TRBJ1-2 and V is TRBV6-5; 9 bases are shared with TRBD1. The CDR3: CASRQQGASSYGYTF. The CDR3 DNA follows: TGTGCCAGCAGACAACAGGGGGCGTCTTCCTATGGCTACACCTTC.